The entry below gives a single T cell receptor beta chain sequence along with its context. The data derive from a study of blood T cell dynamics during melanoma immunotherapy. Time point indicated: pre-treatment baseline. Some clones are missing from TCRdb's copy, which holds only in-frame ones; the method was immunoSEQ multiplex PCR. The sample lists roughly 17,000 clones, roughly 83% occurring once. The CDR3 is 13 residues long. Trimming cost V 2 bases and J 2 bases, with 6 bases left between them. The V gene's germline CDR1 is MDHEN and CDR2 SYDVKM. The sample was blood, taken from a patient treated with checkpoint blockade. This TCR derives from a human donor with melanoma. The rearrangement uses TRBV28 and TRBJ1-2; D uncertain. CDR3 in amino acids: CASSLNINYGYTF. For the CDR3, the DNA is TGTGCCAGCAGTTTAAACATAAACTATGGCTACACCTTC.